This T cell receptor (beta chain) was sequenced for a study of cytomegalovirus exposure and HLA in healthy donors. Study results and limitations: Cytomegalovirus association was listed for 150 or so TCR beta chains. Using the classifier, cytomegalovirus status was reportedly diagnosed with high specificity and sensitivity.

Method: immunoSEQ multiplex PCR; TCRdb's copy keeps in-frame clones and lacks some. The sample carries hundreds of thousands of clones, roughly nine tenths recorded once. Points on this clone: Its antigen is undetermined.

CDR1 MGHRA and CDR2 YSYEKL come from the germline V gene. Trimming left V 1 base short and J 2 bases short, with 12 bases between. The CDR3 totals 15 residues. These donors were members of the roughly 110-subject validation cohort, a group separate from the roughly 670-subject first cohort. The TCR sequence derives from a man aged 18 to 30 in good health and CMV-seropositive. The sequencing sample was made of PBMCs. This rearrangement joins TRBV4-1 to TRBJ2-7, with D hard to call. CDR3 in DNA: TGCGCCAGCAGCCAAGGACCTGCTTACACCTACGAGCAGTACTTC. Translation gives CASSQGPAYTYEQYF.